Following are 15 T cell receptor beta chains from one sample sequenced in a study of blood T cell repertoires in COVID-19. Clones were read by immunoSEQ multiplex PCR, and TCRdb kept only the in-frame ones, dropping some. Of around 270,000 clones in the sample, about 88% were seen once. The sample comprised peripheral blood. These receptors originate from a man aged 55 to 70 who had recovered from COVID-19.

This clone was recorded a few times. CDR3 in DNA: TGCGCCAGCAGCGCGGGGACAGGACGCACTGAAGCTTTCTTT. Translation: CASSAGTGRTEAFF. This rearrangement joins TRBV5-1 to TRBJ1-1; 8 bases agree with TRBD1. V lost 4 bases to trimming and J lost 4 bases; unmatched junction nucleotides: 6. The CDR3 has 14 residues. Germline CDR1 reads SGHRS; CDR2 reads YFSETQ.

The chain combines TRBV3-1 (or the pseudogene TRBV3-2) with TRBJ2-7; 13 bases fit TRBD2. The CDR3 loop spans 15 amino acids. Trimming removed 6 bases from V and 3 bases from J; junction bases left unmatched: 5. CDR1 is LGHDT, CDR2 YNNKEL, per germline (reference sequence). CDR3 nucleotide sequence: TGTGCCAGCAGTCCCTGGACTAGCGGGGGCTACGAGCAGTACTTC. It encodes CASSPWTSGGYEQYF.

The V call is TRBV5-4, the J call TRBJ1-5; unclear D gene. The ends were cut back, 4 bases at V and 5 bases at J, with 13 bases in the middle. The CDR3 extends over 14 amino acids. CDR1 and CDR2 from the germline V gene are SGHNT and YYREEE (reference sequence). Here the CDR3 reads CASSAGIQDQPQHF. CDR3 nucleotides: TGTGCCAGCAGCGCGGGGATCCAGGATCAGCCCCAGCATTTT.

This rearrangement joins TRBV2 to TRBJ2-7; D gene unclear. In germline, CDR1 is SNHLY, CDR2 FYNNEI. V dropped 6 bases and J dropped 0 bases, with 9 bases sitting between them. The CDR3 has 13 amino acids. The CDR3 reads CASSSGDSYEQYF. The CDR3 coding sequence is TGTGCCAGCAGCTCCGGAGACTCCTACGAGCAGTACTTC.

The genes are TRBV6-4 and TRBJ1-1; a weak D match, TRBD1 (6 bases). Germline assignment: CDR1 MRHNA and CDR2 SNTAGT. V dropped 4 bases and J dropped 4 bases, with 10 bases sitting between them. The CDR3 has 13 residues. The CDR3 nucleotides are TGTGCCAGCAGTGTTCAGGGGAGCACTGAAGCTTTCTTT. Translated, it gives CASSVQGSTEAFF.

The table lists this clone with a count of one. The chain is built from TRBV27 and TRBJ2-7; D might be TRBD2 (5 bases). The CDR3 covers 15 residues. Per germline, CDR1 MNHEY and CDR2 SMNVEV (reference sequence). The V and J ends lost 2 bases and 5 bases respectively, with 16 bases between them. The chain's CDR3 is CASSLKRRHPDEQYF. In DNA, the CDR3 is TGTGCCAGCAGTTTAAAGAGGAGGCACCCCGACGAGCAGTACTTC.

This chain links TRBV15 with TRBJ2-7; weak D call: TRBD2 (6 bases). The V end was cut by 11 bases, the J end by 0 bases, with 17 bases between. The CDR3 loop spans 14 amino acids. Germline-derived CDR1 and CDR2 are LNHNV and YYDKDF (reference sequence). The CDR3 protein is CASTPGLNSYEQYF. DNA of the CDR3: TGTGCCTCCACCCCCGGACTAAACTCCTACGAGCAGTACTTC.

The rearrangement links TRBV4-1 to TRBJ2-2, with D maybe TRBD1 (7 bases). CDR3 length: 15 residues. The V end lost 8 bases, the J end lost 7 bases, and 20 bases lay between the germline ends. Germline V gives CDR1 MGHRA, CDR2 YSYEKL. The CDR3 nucleotides are TGCGCCAGCGGGGACTTATACAGGGGCGTCGGGGAGCTGTTTTTT. Residues: CASGDLYRGVGELFF.

The chain combines TRBV10-2 with TRBJ1-1; D perhaps matches TRBD1 (6 bases). V lost 7 bases, J lost 4 bases, and 13 bases lay in between. CDR3 length: 13 amino acids. Germline V gene data show CDR1 as WSHSY and CDR2 as SAAADI. DNA of the CDR3: TGCGCCAGCACCGAGGGGGGGGGCACTGAAGCTTTCTTT. The encoded protein is CASTEGGGTEAFF.

The chain recombines TRBV19 with TRBJ2-5; TRBD2 matches at 7 bases. Germline assignment: CDR1 LNHDA and CDR2 SQIVND (reference sequence). This CDR3 is 14 amino acids long. With 4 bases clipped from V and 1 base from J, the junction kept 3 bases outside the gene matches. The CDR3 nucleotides are TGTGCCAGTAGTACCTCGGGGGGCCAAGAGACCCAGTACTTC. Protein sequence: CASSTSGGQETQYF. Full variable domain (missing parts from reference TRBV19 and TRBJ2-5): DGGITQSPKYLFRKEGQNVTLSCEQNLNHDAMYWYRQDPGQGLRLIYYSQIVNDFQKGDIAEGYSVSREKKESFPLTVTSAQKNPTAFYLCASSTSGGQETQYFGPGTRLLVL.

This clone appeared a single time. V gene TRBV7-2 combines with J gene TRBJ1-2; a weak D match, TRBD1 (6 bases). Per germline, CDR1 SGHTA and CDR2 FQGNSA. CDR3 length equals 13 residues. Trimming left V 6 bases short and J 2 bases short, with 10 bases between. As DNA, the CDR3 is TGTGCCAGCAGATCCGGGACAAACTATGGCTACACCTTC. Its protein product is CASRSGTNYGYTF.

The J gene is TRBJ1-2, the V gene TRBV7-8; 7 bases agree with TRBD1. CDR3 size: 13 residues. The V gene end was trimmed by 4 bases and the J gene end by 4 bases; junction bases not matched to a gene: 3. From germline, CDR1 is SGHVS and CDR2 FQNEAQ. The CDR3 here is CASSYGTAYGYTF. The CDR3 bases are TGTGCCAGCAGCTACGGGACAGCCTATGGCTACACCTTC.

The chain links TRBV18 to TRBJ2-4; D remains ambiguous. The germline CDR1 and CDR2 sequences are KGHSH and LQKENI. Trimming pared 3 bases from V and 1 base from J, leaving 4 bases between. The CDR3 covers 13 residues. As DNA, the CDR3 is TGTGCCAGCTCACCTCGGGCCAAAAACATTCAGTACTTC. Translated: CASSPRAKNIQYF.

The J gene is TRBJ2-5, the V gene TRBV9; the D gene is possibly TRBD1 (5 bases). Germline V lookup: CDR1 SGDLS, CDR2 YYNGEE. V lost 0 bases to trimming and J lost 2 bases, with 14 bases between them. This CDR3 comprises 16 residues. DNA of the CDR3: TGTGCCAGCAGCGTAGCGGTGACAGCCCGACAAGAGACCCAGTACTTC. Protein sequence: CASSVAVTARQETQYF.

This clone has just a few counts. CDR3 loop: CASSETLSYTGELFF. In DNA form, the CDR3 reads TGTGCCAGCAGTGAAACGCTATCTTACACCGGGGAGCTGTTTTTT. This chain joins TRBV2 and TRBJ2-2; D uncertain. Trimming took off 2 bases at V and 3 bases at J, with 10 bases between the two ends. CDR1 and CDR2 from the germline V gene are SNHLY and FYNNEI. The CDR3 length is 15 residues.